This T cell receptor (beta chain) was identified during a study of control samples from healthy donors and cancer patients. Assay used: immunoSEQ multiplex PCR; TCRdb lists only in-frame clones, some missing. The top ten hold 9.5% to 13% of the sample, which has 70,000 to 85,000 clones, roughly 82% seen once. The CDR3 extends over 14 amino acids. V was pared by 5 bases and J by 6 bases, with 5 bases of the junction left unmatched. CDR1 MNHNY and CDR2 SVGAGI come from the germline V gene (reference sequence). The source of this sequence is a man aged 60 to 75 with head and neck cancer. Sequencing was done on a sample of PBMCs. This rearrangement joins TRBV6-6 to TRBJ1-5, with 9 bases lining up with TRBD1. The CDR3 loop reads CASSGQGRSQPQHF. The CDR3 DNA reads as TGTGCCAGCAGTGGACAGGGGCGTTCTCAGCCCCAGCATTTT.